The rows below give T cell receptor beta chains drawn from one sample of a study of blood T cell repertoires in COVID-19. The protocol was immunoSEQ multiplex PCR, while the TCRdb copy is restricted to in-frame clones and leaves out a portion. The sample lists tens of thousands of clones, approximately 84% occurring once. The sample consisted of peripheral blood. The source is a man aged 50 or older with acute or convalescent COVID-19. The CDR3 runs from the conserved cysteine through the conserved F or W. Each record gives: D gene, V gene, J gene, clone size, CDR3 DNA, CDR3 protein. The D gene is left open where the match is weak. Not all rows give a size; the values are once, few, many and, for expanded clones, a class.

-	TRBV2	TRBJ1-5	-	TGTGCCAGCAGTGATTTGGGCGAGAGCAATCAGCCCCAGCATTTT	CASSDLGESNQPQHF
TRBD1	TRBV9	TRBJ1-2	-	TGTGCCAGCAGCGGTAGACAGGGTCTCGACTATGGCTACACCTTC	CASSGRQGLDYGYTF
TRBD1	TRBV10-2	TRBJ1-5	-	TGCGCCAGCAGCCTTAACAGGGGGCCGGCGAGCAATCAGCCCCAGCATTTT	CASSLNRGPASNQPQHF
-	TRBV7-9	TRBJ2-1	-	TGTGCCAGCAGCTTACCGGGGAGCTCCTACAATGAGCAGTTCTTC	CASSLPGSSYNEQFF
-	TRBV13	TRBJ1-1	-	TGTGCCAGCAGCTCGGTGGGCCTCCTCGCACGGGAGACTGAAGCTTTCTTT	CASSSVGLLARETEAFF
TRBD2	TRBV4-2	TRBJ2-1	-	TGTGCCAGCAGCCTCTTTACGGGGGGAAGCTCCTACAATGAGCAGTTCTTC	CASSLFTGGSSYNEQFF
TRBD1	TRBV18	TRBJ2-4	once	TGTGCCAGCTCACCCTACAGGGGGCTGCATCGGGAAAACATTCAGTACTTC	CASSPYRGLHRENIQYF
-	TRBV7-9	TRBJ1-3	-	TGTGCCAGCAGCTTAGCGCGGGGACTCGGTGGGAACACCATATATTTT	CASSLARGLGGNTIYF
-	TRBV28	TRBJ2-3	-	TGTGCCAGCGGGTGGGAGGCTAGTTCGCCAGATACGCAGTATTTT	CASGWEASSPDTQYF
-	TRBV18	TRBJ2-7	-	TGTGCCAGCTCACCTCAGGATTTAGGAATCAACGAGCAGTACTTC	CASSPQDLGINEQYF
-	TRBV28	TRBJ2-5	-	TGTGCCAGCAGTTTCCCCAGAGGCCAGGGTTTGGAGACCCAGTACTTC	CASSFPRGQGLETQYF
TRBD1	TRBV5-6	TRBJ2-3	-	TGTGCCAGCAGCTTGGACAGGGGAGAAACAGATACGCAGTATTTT	CASSLDRGETDTQYF
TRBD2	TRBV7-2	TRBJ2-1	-	TGTGCCAGCAGCTTAGTAAGGCTAGCGGTCTACAATGAGCAGTTCTTC	CASSLVRLAVYNEQFF
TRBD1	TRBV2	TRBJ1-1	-	TGTGCCAGCACCCGGACAGGGACTCACAACACTGAAGCTTTCTTT	CASTRTGTHNTEAFF
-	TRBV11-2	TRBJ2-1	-	TGTGCCAGCAGCTTAGTAGATACCTACAATGAGCAGTTCTTC	CASSLVDTYNEQFF
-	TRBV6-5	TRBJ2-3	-	TGTGCCAGCAGTTACTCCCGCCATCTAGGCACAGATACGCAGTATTTT	CASSYSRHLGTDTQYF
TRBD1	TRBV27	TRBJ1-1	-	TGTGCCAGCAGCCGCTGGACAGGGCCCGTAGTGAACACTGAAGCTTTCTTT	CASSRWTGPVVNTEAFF
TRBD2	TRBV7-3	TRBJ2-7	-	TGTGCCAGCAGCCGTGGCGGGGGGCGGGCCTACGAGCAGTACTTC	CASSRGGGRAYEQYF
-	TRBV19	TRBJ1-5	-	TGTGCCAACAGGAGCTGGGGTTTACCCAATCAGCCCCAGCATTTT	CANRSWGLPNQPQHF
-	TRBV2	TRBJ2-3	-	TGTGCCAGCAGTGAAGCCGAACAGGGTACGCAGTATTTT	CASSEAEQGTQYF
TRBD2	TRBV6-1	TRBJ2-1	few	TGTGCCAGCAGTGAAAGGCTAGCGGGAGTCGGGGAGCAGTTCTTC	CASSERLAGVGEQFF
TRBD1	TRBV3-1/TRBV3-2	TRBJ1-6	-	TGTGCCAGCAGCCGACAGGGAGCAGGGAGATATTCACCCCTCCACTTT	CASSRQGAGRYSPLHF
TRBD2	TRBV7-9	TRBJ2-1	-	TGTGCCAGCAGCTCATCCGGGACTAGCGACTACAATGAGCAGTTCTTC	CASSSSGTSDYNEQFF
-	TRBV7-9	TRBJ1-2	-	TGTGCCAGCAGCTTACCCGGTGCTGCAGGGGTTTATGGCTACACCTTC	CASSLPGAAGVYGYTF
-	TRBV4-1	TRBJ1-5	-	TGCGCCAGCAGCCTTGCGTCAGGGATTAGCAATCAGCCCCAGCATTTT	CASSLASGISNQPQHF
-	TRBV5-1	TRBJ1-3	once	TGCGCCAGCAGCGCGATTCAAGGAAACACCATATATTTT	CASSAIQGNTIYF
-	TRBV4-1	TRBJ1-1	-	TGCGCCAGCAGTTTTCAGGGGCTTAAGACTGAAGCTTTCTTT	CASSFQGLKTEAFF
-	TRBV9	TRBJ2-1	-	TGTGCCAGCAGCGGCTCCGGGACTGGCGATGAGCAGTTCTTC	CASSGSGTGDEQFF
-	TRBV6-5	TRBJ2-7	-	TGTGCAGGAGGGGAGTCCTCCTACGAGCAGTACTTC	CAGGESSYEQYF
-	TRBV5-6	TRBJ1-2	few	TGTGCCAGCAGCTTGCGAGGGGGGGCTTTAGGAGGCTACACCTTC	CASSLRGGALGGYTF